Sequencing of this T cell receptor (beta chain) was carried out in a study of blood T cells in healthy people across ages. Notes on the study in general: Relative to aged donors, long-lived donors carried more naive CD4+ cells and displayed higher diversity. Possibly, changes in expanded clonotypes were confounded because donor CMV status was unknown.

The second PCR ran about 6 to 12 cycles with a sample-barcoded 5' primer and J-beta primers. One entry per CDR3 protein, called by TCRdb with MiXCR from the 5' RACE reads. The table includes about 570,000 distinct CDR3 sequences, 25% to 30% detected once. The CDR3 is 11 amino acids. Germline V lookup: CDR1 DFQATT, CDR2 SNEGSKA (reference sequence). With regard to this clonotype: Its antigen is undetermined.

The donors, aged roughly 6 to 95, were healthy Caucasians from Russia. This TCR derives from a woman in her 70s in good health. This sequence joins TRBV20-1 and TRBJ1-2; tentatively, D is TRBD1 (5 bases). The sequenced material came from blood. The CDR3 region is CRTSGLDGYTF. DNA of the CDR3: TGCAGAACTTCAGGGTTGGATGGCTACACCTTC.